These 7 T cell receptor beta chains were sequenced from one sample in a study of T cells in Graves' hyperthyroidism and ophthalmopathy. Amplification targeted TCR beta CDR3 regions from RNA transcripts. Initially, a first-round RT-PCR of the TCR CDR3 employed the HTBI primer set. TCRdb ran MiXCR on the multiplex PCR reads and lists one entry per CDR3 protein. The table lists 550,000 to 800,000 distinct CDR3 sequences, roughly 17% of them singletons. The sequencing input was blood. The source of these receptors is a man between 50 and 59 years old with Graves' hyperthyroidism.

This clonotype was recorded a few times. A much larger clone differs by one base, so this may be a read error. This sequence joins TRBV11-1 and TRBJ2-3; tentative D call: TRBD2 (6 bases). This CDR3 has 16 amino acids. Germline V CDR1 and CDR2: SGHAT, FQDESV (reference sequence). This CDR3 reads CASTFGGGGVTDTQCF. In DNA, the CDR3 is TGTGCCAGCACCTTCGGGGGAGGCGGAGTCACAGATACGCAGTGTTTT. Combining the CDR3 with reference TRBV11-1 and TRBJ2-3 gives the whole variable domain EAEVAQSPRYKITEKSQAVAFWCDPISGHATLYWYRQILGQGPELLVQFQDESVVDDSQLPKDRFSAERLKGVDSTLKIQPAELGDSAMYLCASTFGGGGVTDTQCFGPGTRLTVL.

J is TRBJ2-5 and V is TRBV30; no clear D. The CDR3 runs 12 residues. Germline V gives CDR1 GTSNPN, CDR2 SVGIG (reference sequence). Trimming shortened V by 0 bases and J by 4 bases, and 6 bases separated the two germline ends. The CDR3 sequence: CAWSVWGETQYF. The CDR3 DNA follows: TGTGCCTGGAGTGTGTGGGGAGAGACCCAGTACTTC.

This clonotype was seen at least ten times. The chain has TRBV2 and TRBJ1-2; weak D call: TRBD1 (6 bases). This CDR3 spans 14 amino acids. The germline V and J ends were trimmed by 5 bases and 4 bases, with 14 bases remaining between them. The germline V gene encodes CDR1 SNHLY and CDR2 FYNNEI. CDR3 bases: TGTGCCAGCAGTCAGCCTACAGGGACCTATGGCTACACCTTC. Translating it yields CASSQPTGTYGYTF.

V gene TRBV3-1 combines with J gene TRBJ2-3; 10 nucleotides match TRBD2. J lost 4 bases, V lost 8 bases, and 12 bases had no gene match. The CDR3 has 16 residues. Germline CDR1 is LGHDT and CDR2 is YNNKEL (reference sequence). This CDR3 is CASALTSGSGADTQYF. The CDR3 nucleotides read TGTGCCAGCGCCCTGACTAGCGGGTCGGGGGCAGATACGCAGTATTTT.

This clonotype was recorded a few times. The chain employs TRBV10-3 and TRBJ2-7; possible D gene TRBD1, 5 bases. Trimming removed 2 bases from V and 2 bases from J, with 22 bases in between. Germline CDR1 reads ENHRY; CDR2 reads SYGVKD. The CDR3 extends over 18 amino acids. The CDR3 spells CAISEPQTAGWVTYEQYF. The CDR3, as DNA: TGTGCCATCAGTGAGCCCCAGACAGCTGGCTGGGTAACCTACGAGCAGTACTTC.

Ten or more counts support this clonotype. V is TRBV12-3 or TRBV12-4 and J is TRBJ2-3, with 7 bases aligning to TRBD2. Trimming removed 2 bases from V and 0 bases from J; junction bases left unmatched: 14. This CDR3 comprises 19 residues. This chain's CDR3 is CASSLITLKQRDSTDTQYF. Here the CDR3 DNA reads TGTGCCAGCAGTTTAATCACCCTGAAACAGCGGGATAGCACAGATACGCAGTATTTT.

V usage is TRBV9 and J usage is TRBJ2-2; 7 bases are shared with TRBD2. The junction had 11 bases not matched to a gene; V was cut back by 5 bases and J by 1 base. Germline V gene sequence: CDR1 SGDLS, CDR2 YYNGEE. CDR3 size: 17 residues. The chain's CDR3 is CASSFPGTIGNTGELFF. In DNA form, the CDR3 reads TGTGCCAGCAGTTTTCCTGGGACTATCGGGAACACCGGGGAGCTGTTTTTT.